Below, 20 T cell receptor beta chains from the same sample are listed, as sequenced in a study of cytomegalovirus exposure and HLA in healthy donors. The PCR had 60 Vbeta and 13 Jbeta primers. Clones were read by immunoSEQ multiplex PCR, and TCRdb kept only the in-frame ones, dropping some. The sample lists about 120,000 clones; 79% were seen once. The material sequenced was PBMCs. The receptors derive from a man aged 25-45 years in good health and CMV-seropositive.

The rearrangement joins TRBV5-4 to TRBJ1-2; D is unresolved. The V end lost 1 base, the J end lost 6 bases, and 13 bases lay between the germline ends. The CDR3 covers 14 residues. Germline V gene data show CDR1 as SGHNT and CDR2 as YYREEE (reference sequence). The CDR3 is CASSLIGGLDGYTF. CDR3 sequence (DNA): TGTGCCAGCAGCTTGATTGGAGGGTTGGATGGCTACACCTTC.

This chain joins TRBV5-6 and TRBJ2-4, with 10 bases aligning to TRBD1. The germline V gene encodes CDR1 SGHDT and CDR2 YYEEEE. J gave up 4 bases and V 4 bases, and 5 bases lay outside the gene matches. The CDR3 runs to 15 residues. This CDR3 is CASSGMDRGKNIQYF. The CDR3 region has the DNA TGTGCCAGCAGCGGGATGGACAGGGGGAAAAACATTCAGTACTTC.

V gene TRBV7-3 combines with J gene TRBJ1-4; no definite D call. The V gene lost 4 bases and the J gene lost 8 bases, with 14 bases spanning the gap. The CDR3 runs to 14 residues. The germline V gene encodes CDR1 SGHTA and CDR2 FQGTGA. CDR3 bases: TGTGCCAGCAGCTCCGACCGGGAGTCCGAAAAACTGTTTTTT. It specifies CASSSDRESEKLFF.

The chain links TRBV6-4 to TRBJ2-1; tentatively, D is TRBD1 (7 bases). This CDR3 has 15 residues. V lost 3 bases to trimming and J lost 9 bases, with 18 bases between them. From germline, CDR1 is MRHNA and CDR2 SNTAGT. CDR3 nucleotides: TGTGCCAGCAGTGAAGGCAGGGGGGTCTCGGGTGAGCAGTTCTTC. Translating gives CASSEGRGVSGEQFF.

This chain connects TRBV28 to TRBJ1-5; D call uncertain. Germline CDR1 reads MDHEN; CDR2 reads SYDVKM. With 1 base removed from V and 0 bases from J, the gap between germline ends came to 10 bases. This CDR3 comprises 16 residues. For the CDR3, the DNA is TGTGCCAGCAGTTTATATGGCCAATCTAGCAATCAGCCCCAGCATTTT. Its protein is CASSLYGQSSNQPQHF.

This chain links TRBV27 with TRBJ1-1; TRBD1 matches at 7 bases. Unmatched junction bases numbered 5, after V lost 6 bases and J lost 1 base. The CDR3 spans 14 residues. Germline lookup yields CDR1 MNHEY and CDR2 SMNVEV (reference sequence). Here the CDR3 reads CASSAGTANTEAFF. The DNA of the CDR3 is TGTGCCAGCAGCGCCGGGACAGCGAACACTGAAGCTTTCTTT.

This clone showed up just a few times. This sequence joins TRBV18 and TRBJ1-2; TRBD1 agrees at 8 bases. Germline V gives CDR1 KGHSH, CDR2 LQKENI. The CDR3 is 14 residues long. The junction had 4 bases not matched to a gene; V was cut back by 3 bases and J by 4 bases. CDR3 nucleotides: TGTGCCAGCTCACCGGGACAGGACAGCTATGGCTACACCTTC. Its protein product is CASSPGQDSYGYTF.

V gene TRBV7-2 combines with J gene TRBJ2-3; 13 bases line up with TRBD2. CDR3 size: 15 residues. The germline gives CDR1 SGHTA, CDR2 FQGNSA. The junction had 3 bases not matched to a gene; V was cut back by 3 bases and J by 6 bases. CDR3 in amino acids: CASSFTSGGADTQYF. The CDR3 bases are TGTGCCAGCAGCTTCACTAGCGGGGGGGCGGATACGCAGTATTTT.

About this clone: An end of the junction does not agree with germline; a read error may underlie this. This rearrangement joins TRBV7-8 to TRBJ2-5; 13 nucleotides match TRBD2. CDR1 is SGHVS, CDR2 FQNEAQ, per germline. There are 17 residues in the CDR3. The CDR3 here is CASSLLRLAGGFATLYF. The CDR3 region has the DNA TGTGCCAGCAGCTTACTCAGACTAGCGGGGGGATTTGCGACCCTGTACTTC.

The chain recombines TRBV11-3 with TRBJ2-5; a possible D gene is TRBD1 (6 bases). Germline V gene data show CDR1 as SGHNT and CDR2 as YENEEA. Trimming cost V 4 bases and J 5 bases, with 17 bases left between them. The CDR3 is 15 amino acids. The CDR3: CASSSRRGSRETQYF. Here the CDR3 DNA reads TGTGCCAGCAGCTCACGCAGGGGATCCCGGGAGACCCAGTACTTC. The full variable domain, in which reference TRBV11-3 and TRBJ2-5 provide the parts outside the CDR3, is EAGVVQSPRYKIIEKKQPVAFWCNPISGHNTLYWYLQNLGQGPELLIRYENEEAVDDSQLPKDRFSAERLKGVDSTLKIQPAELGDSAVYLCASSSRRGSRETQYFGPGTRLLVL.

The J gene is TRBJ1-1, the V gene TRBV25-1, with a possible D match to TRBD1 (5 bases). Germline assignment: CDR1 MGHDK and CDR2 SYGVNS. V was cut by 3 bases and J by 3 bases, with 14 bases left in between. The CDR3 sequence is 15 residues long. CDR3 in amino acids: CASSDPSRGDTEAFF. The CDR3 coding sequence is TGTGCCAGCAGTGATCCATCCCGGGGGGACACTGAAGCTTTCTTT.

This chain connects TRBV18 to TRBJ1-2, with D hard to call. This CDR3 region has 13 residues. Germline CDR1 and CDR2: KGHSH and LQKENI. Trimming took 6 bases from V and 13 from J, leaving 21 bases between them. The DNA of the CDR3 is TGTGCCAGCTCTTCCACGGACGTCCTAGGAGGCACCTTC. This codes for CASSSTDVLGGTF.

The V call is TRBV9, the J call TRBJ2-5; weak D call: TRBD2 (7 bases). V dropped 2 bases and J dropped 5 bases, with 16 bases sitting between them. The CDR3 has 15 amino acids. From germline, CDR1 is SGDLS and CDR2 YYNGEE. CDR3 nucleotide sequence: TGTGCCAGCAGCGTGTCGGGAGGAGGGGGGGAGACCCAGTACTTC. Its protein is CASSVSGGGGETQYF. The full variable domain, in which reference TRBV9 and TRBJ2-5 provide the parts outside the CDR3, is DSGVTQTPKHLITATGQRVTLRCSPRSGDLSVYWYQQSLDQGLQFLIQYYNGEERAKGNILERFSAQQFPDLHSELNLSSLELGDSALYFCASSVSGGGGETQYFGPGTRLLVL.

The chain uses TRBV6-6 and TRBJ2-7, with D unclear. The ends were cut back, 0 bases at V and 3 bases at J, with 15 bases in the middle. The CDR3 length is 16 residues. Germline loops: CDR1 MNHNY, CDR2 SVGAGI (reference sequence). The CDR3 bases are TGTGCCAGCAGTTACTCAGCAGAGACTCCTTACTACGAGCAGTACTTC. It codes for CASSYSAETPYYEQYF.

The chain recombines TRBV11-3 with TRBJ1-6; 8 nucleotides line up with TRBD1. Germline trimming cut 5 bases from V and 7 bases from J; bases unmatched to any gene: 7. The CDR3 is 15 amino acids. Germline CDR1 SGHNT, CDR2 YENEEA. CDR3 coding DNA: TGTGCCAGCAGCCCCAGGACAGGGAAGAATTCACCCCTCCACTTT. This sequence encodes CASSPRTGKNSPLHF.

This chain joins TRBV5-1 and TRBJ2-5, with TRBD2 matching over 12 bases. The J call could be wrong; TRBJ2-7 is a better fit for the DNA end. The CDR3 has 17 residues. Per the germline V gene, CDR1 is SGHRS and CDR2 is YFSETQ. The CDR3 DNA sequence: TGCGCCAGCAGCTTCATAAGGACTAGCGGGGTCTCCTACGAGCAGTACTTC. Translating it yields CASSFIRTSGVSYEQYF.

This clone has only a few counts. This chain connects TRBV11-2 to TRBJ2-1, with D uncertain. The CDR3 contains 12 residues. Germline V gives CDR1 SGHAT, CDR2 FQNNGV. Between the trimmed V and J ends, which lost 5 bases and 4 bases, there was a span of 6 bases. The CDR3 here is CASSPTYNEQFF. For the CDR3, the DNA is TGTGCCAGCAGCCCCACTTACAATGAGCAGTTCTTC.

The V call is TRBV5-1, the J call TRBJ2-2; a weak D match, TRBD2 (5 bases). The germline V and J ends were trimmed by 4 bases and 5 bases, with 9 bases remaining between them. CDR3 size: 13 residues. From germline, CDR1 is SGHRS and CDR2 YFSETQ. The CDR3 here is CASSAGLTGELFF. The CDR3 DNA follows: TGCGCCAGCAGCGCCGGACTGACCGGGGAGCTGTTTTTT.

The chain links TRBV28 to TRBJ2-7, with TRBD2 as a possible D gene (6 bases). This CDR3 contains 14 residues. V lost 6 bases, J lost 0 bases, and 12 bases lay in between. Germline CDR1 is MDHEN and CDR2 is SYDVKM. The CDR3 DNA reads TGTGCCAGCAGCTTCCGGGACTTCTCCTACGAGCAGTACTTC. Its translation: CASSFRDFSYEQYF. Complete variable domain (other parts from reference TRBV28 and TRBJ2-7): DVKVTQSSRYLVKRTGEKVFLECVQDMDHENMFWYRQDPGLGLRLIYFSYDVKMKEKGDIPEGYSVSREKKERFSLILESASTNQTSMYLCASSFRDFSYEQYFGPGTRLTVT.

This CDR3 reads CASSLLAGGYGYTF. In DNA, the CDR3 is TGTGCCAGCAGTTTATTGGCAGGGGGTTATGGCTACACCTTC. V and J are TRBV28 and TRBJ1-2; 7 positions agree with TRBD1. The CDR3 is 14 residues long. Per germline, CDR1 MDHEN and CDR2 SYDVKM. J gave up 5 bases and V 1 base, and 4 bases lay outside the gene matches.